Included here is one T cell receptor (beta chain) sequence, with context. Its antigen is not identified. This sample is part of a study of OX40 agonist ivuxolimab in advanced cancers. Germline lookup yields CDR1 MNHNS and CDR2 SASEGT. The V end was cut by 6 bases, the J end by 7 bases, with 13 bases between. This CDR3 is built from 13 residues. General observations from the study: Nonresponders, in some cases, also had low normalized T-cell clonal expansion. The CD4+ and CD8+ T cells in the blood had expanded clonally by week 6 at 0.1 to 3.0 mg/kg.

Assay: immunoSEQ multiplex PCR; the TCRdb copy retains only in-frame clones and omits some. The sample has 40,000 to 50,000 clones; around nine tenths are singletons. The sequence was collected from an adult with an advanced solid tumor such as melanoma, head and neck, liver or kidney cancer. Source: CD4+ or CD8+ T cells sorted from blood, taken in a trial of the OX40 agonist ivuxolimab. The rearrangement joins TRBV6-1 to TRBJ1-5; maybe TRBD1 (6 bases). CDR3 in amino acids: CASSRNREQPQHF. In DNA form, the CDR3 reads TGTGCCAGCAGCAGAAACAGGGAACAGCCCCAGCATTTT.